These T cell receptor beta chains were read from a single sample in a study of long-term antiretroviral therapy in people with HIV. Assay: immunoSEQ multiplex PCR; the TCRdb copy retains only in-frame clones and omits some. The sample lists 35,000 or so clones, approximately 83% occurring once. This specimen was unsorted PBMCs, taken 2.2 years after starting antiretroviral therapy. These receptors all stem from a man aged 18 to 35 with HIV. Both conserved end residues are part of each CDR3. D genes are given only for firm matches. Part of the rows lack a size; the others show once, few, many or a class for expanded clones.

-	TRBV6-6	TRBJ2-7	-	TGTGCCAGCAGTAATCGGGGAGGGGGGCGCTACGAGCAGTACTTC	CASSNRGGGRYEQYF
-	TRBV29-1	TRBJ2-5	once	TGCAGCGTGGACGGGGAGTCCGGCGGGACCCAGTACTTC	CSVDGESGGTQYF
TRBD2	TRBV5-1	TRBJ2-2	-	TGCGCCAGCAGCTTCGGGGGGACCGGGGAGCTGTTTTTT	CASSFGGTGELFF
-	TRBV4-1	TRBJ2-1	-	TGCGCCAGCAGCCAAGCCCCACCGGCGGTCGAGCAGTTCTTC	CASSQAPPAVEQFF
TRBD1	TRBV9	TRBJ2-3	-	TGTGCCAGCAGCGTAGCTACAGGGGGGACCGCAGATACGCAGTATTTT	CASSVATGGTADTQYF
-	TRBV6-6	TRBJ2-5	-	TGTGCCAGCAGTTATGGGGGCCGGGTAGAGACCCAGTACTTC	CASSYGGRVETQYF
-	TRBV4-3	TRBJ1-2	-	TGCGCCAGCAGCCAGGCCCTGGGGGACTTCTATGGCTACACCTTC	CASSQALGDFYGYTF
-	TRBV7-9	TRBJ1-5	-	TGTGCCAGTATGGCGGAGAATCAGCCCCAGCATTTT	CASMAENQPQHF
-	TRBV7-9	TRBJ1-4	-	TGTGCCAGCAGTATTTGGGGGTCTGCAACTAATGAAAAACTGTTTTTT	CASSIWGSATNEKLFF
TRBD1	TRBV19	TRBJ1-5	-	TGTGCCAGTGAGACAGGGGAGAGTCAGCCCCAGCATTTT	CASETGESQPQHF
-	TRBV7-3	TRBJ1-1	few	TGTGCCAGCAGCTTGGAGGCCTCGGTTGCTGAAGCTTTCTTT	CASSLEASVAEAFF
-	TRBV5-1	TRBJ2-1	-	TGCGCCAGCAGCTTGGGATGGGCGAGCTCCTACAATGAGCAGTTCTTC	CASSLGWASSYNEQFF
TRBD1	TRBV4-3	TRBJ1-4	-	TGCGCCAGCAGCCAAGACGCGGCCGGGACAGGGGCAACTAATGAAAAACTGTTTTTT	CASSQDAAGTGATNEKLFF
-	TRBV6-4	TRBJ2-7	-	TGTGCCAGCAGTGAGTCGGTCGGGGGCTCGGACGAGCAGTACTTC	CASSESVGGSDEQYF
-	TRBV28	TRBJ1-2	-	TGTGCCATCAGACCTCGTCGGGGACGACACGTCGGCTACACCTTC	CAIRPRRGRHVGYTF
-	TRBV10-3	TRBJ2-7	-	TGTGCCACCACACCGAGCAGCAACTCCTACGAGCAGTACTTC	CATTPSSNSYEQYF
TRBD1	TRBV7-9	TRBJ2-2	-	TGTGCCAGCAGCCCACCAGGGACAGGGGTTACCGGGGAGCTGTTTTTT	CASSPPGTGVTGELFF
-	TRBV6-5	TRBJ2-3	-	TGTGCCAGCAGCCTTAGTTTGAGCGCAGATACGCAGTATTTT	CASSLSLSADTQYF
-	TRBV7-3	TRBJ1-3	-	TGTGCCAGCAGCTTAAGGCAGGGCCGACCTGGAAACACCATATATTTT	CASSLRQGRPGNTIYF
TRBD1	TRBV7-2	TRBJ2-5	-	TGTGCCAGCAGCACCTGGACAGGGGGCCAAGAGACCCAGTACTTC	CASSTWTGGQETQYF
TRBD2	TRBV28	TRBJ2-7	-	TGTGCCAGCAGTTCGACTAGCGGGAGGGACCACGAGCAGTACTTC	CASSSTSGRDHEQYF
TRBD2	TRBV6-1	TRBJ2-2	-	TGTGCCAGCAGTGAATTAGCGGGAGCGCCCAACGGGGAGCTGTTTTTT	CASSELAGAPNGELFF
TRBD1	TRBV5-1	TRBJ2-4	-	TGCGCCAGCAGCGCCCAGGGGGCCCAGGGAAACATTCAGTACTTC	CASSAQGAQGNIQYF
-	TRBV11-2	TRBJ2-7	-	TGTGCCAGCAGCTTAAATCGTGGAGGGGGGTACTTC	CASSLNRGGGYF
TRBD1	TRBV28	TRBJ1-5	-	TGTGCCAGCAGTCGCCCCGACAGGGCCCAGGGGCCCCAGCATTTT	CASSRPDRAQGPQHF
-	TRBV6-1	TRBJ1-1	-	TGTGCCAGCAGGGGCCCTTGGGCGATGAACACTGAAGCTTTCTTT	CASRGPWAMNTEAFF
-	TRBV5-1	TRBJ1-4	-	TGCGCCAGCAGCCCGGGGACGTCCGGGCGTGAAAAACTGTTTTTT	CASSPGTSGREKLFF